A selection of T cell receptor beta chains follows, all from one sample in a study of T cells expressing NK-cell markers. Using the 5' RACE reads, TCRdb records one entry per CDR3 protein without DNA. Its clone listing holds 350,000 to 400,000 distinct CDR3 sequences. Input material: blood T cells: a sorted CD56 or NKG2C T cell subset, CD4+ or CD8+ T cells, or bulk PBMC T cells (not recorded which). These receptors came from a woman aged 50 to 60 in good health. CDR3s include the opening cysteine and the closing phenylalanine or tryptophan.

TRBV5-1	TRBJ2-7	CASTPSGTTMEQYF
TRBV6-5	TRBJ2-1	CASSWGQEPSYNEQFF
TRBV27	TRBJ2-1	CASLGLAGEKEQFF
TRBV5-1	TRBJ2-5	CASSQLAGIQETQYF
TRBV3-1	TRBJ2-1	CASSQDGASQQFF
TRBV6-5	TRBJ2-1	CASSTGSPGLPRGSYNEQFF
TRBV3-1	TRBJ2-1	CASSQEDVPSGSSYNEQFF
TRBV20-1	TRBJ2-2	CSARASGRGGTGELFF
TRBV7-9	TRBJ2-2	CASSLFLNTGELFF
TRBV5-1	TRBJ2-5	CASAVTGQQQETQYF
TRBV5-1	TRBJ2-7	CASSWGQASYEQYF
TRBV20-1	TRBJ1-2	CSARGTGIYGYTF
TRBV10-3	TRBJ1-1	CAIRTREVNTEAFF
TRBV14	TRBJ2-5	CASSLRTVETQYF
TRBV7-9	TRBJ2-1	CASSSPNEQFF
TRBV5-6	TRBJ2-2	CASTTSGFLGGGELFF
TRBV23-1	TRBJ2-7	CARIGRGAYEQYF
TRBV5-5	TRBJ2-1	CASSLGGFLSYNEQFF
TRBV12-3/TRBV12-4	TRBJ2-5	CASSFGGSETQYF
TRBV7-9	TRBJ2-1	CASSLDPMDEQFF
TRBV4-1	TRBJ2-5	CASSQDPTGLTQETQYF
TRBV2	TRBJ1-4	CASGRRTTNEKLFF
TRBV7-9	TRBJ2-7	CASSSRDRIYEQYF
TRBV5-1	TRBJ2-1	CASSMSGLYNEQFF
TRBV12-3/TRBV12-4	TRBJ2-4	CASRWTGAAKNIQYF
TRBV12-3/TRBV12-4	TRBJ2-7	CASSWIRDRYEQYF
TRBV12-5	TRBJ2-5	CASGYTLDSQETQYF
TRBV20-1	TRBJ2-1	CSARVDWLRNNEQFF
TRBV27	TRBJ1-4	CASSLSWDRNEKLFF
TRBV6-5	TRBJ2-1	CASSSRTSGKYNEQFF
TRBV12-2	TRBJ1-4	CASRHLNRVPNEKLFF
TRBV10-1	TRBJ2-7	CASSEYGQGSSYEQYF
TRBV23-1	TRBJ2-7	CASSPEARDYEQYF
TRBV24-1	TRBJ2-1	CATSSGSTQFF
TRBV12-3/TRBV12-4	TRBJ2-1	CASSLVEGASEQFF
TRBV4-1	TRBJ2-1	CASSQLPGQGGGSYNEQFF
TRBV20-1	TRBJ1-4	CSASNSESTNEKLFF
TRBV5-1	TRBJ2-6	CASSLATGGASSGANVLTF
TRBV19	TRBJ1-5	CASSDHSNQPQHF
TRBV5-1	TRBJ1-4	CASSFRVGGEKLFF
TRBV5-1	TRBJ1-1	CASSLGFEGNTEAFF
TRBV7-9	TRBJ2-5	CASSLARETQYF
TRBV10-3	TRBJ2-1	CAIRAAYNEQFF
TRBV3-1	TRBJ2-1	CASSQEDSAGGFGNSYNEQFF
TRBV28	TRBJ1-5	CASSLIGQNSNQPQHF
TRBV29-1	TRBJ2-5	CSVRHWFGETQYF
TRBV7-2	TRBJ2-3	CASSLAAAGATDTQYF
TRBV3-1	TRBJ2-1	CASSLTGTSYNEQFF
TRBV12-3/TRBV12-4	TRBJ1-2	CASGLQRHGYTF
TRBV3-1	TRBJ2-1	CASSQGGYNEQFF
TRBV29-1	TRBJ1-1	CSVRRGASTEAFF
TRBV29-1	TRBJ2-1	CSVAGGTRGSNEQFF
TRBV5-1	TRBJ2-7	CASNSMAADEQYF
TRBV27	TRBJ2-4	CASSSLQGAWENIQYF
TRBV2	TRBJ1-5	CASSASVNQPQHF
TRBV11-1	TRBJ2-5	CASSLLAFRGEETQYF
TRBV15	TRBJ2-5	CATSILGQQPQETQYF
TRBV4-1	TRBJ1-5	CASSQEGGGLQPQHF